This T cell receptor (beta chain) was retrieved from a study of shared clonotypes between healthy human individuals. This clone was seen a few times. Its antigen is unknown. Whole-study results and caveats: As a rule, naive subsets had a larger estimated richness than memory subsets. Clonotype sharing across four donors was observed for roughly 5% of naive CD4 clonotypes.

Naive CD8 cells were CD45RO-negative, positively selected for CCR7, excluding terminally differentiated effector memory CD45RA+ cells. The input for sorted-subset replicate PCRs was about 200 ng DNA, about 30,000 T cell genomes. Libraries were prepared by immunoSEQ multiplex PCR; TCRdb keeps only in-frame clonotypes and omits some of them. This sample has fewer than 800,000 clones, with about 92% found just once. The germline V gene encodes CDR1 MNHEY and CDR2 SMNVEV (reference sequence). V lost 10 bases and J 2 bases, leaving 19 bases between the germline ends. This CDR3 spans 15 amino acids. This clonotype was obtained from a man aged 30-40 years in good health. The sample taken for sequencing was naive CD8+ T cells sorted from blood. The chain has TRBV27 and TRBJ2-3, with a weak D call TRBD2 (6 bases). In DNA form, the CDR3 reads TGTGCCACCTTCGGGGGACTCCCGTTCACAGATACGCAGTATTTT. Amino acid sequence: CATFGGLPFTDTQYF.